These T cell receptor beta chains were read from a single sample in a study of blood T cell repertoires in COVID-19. The table came from immunoSEQ multiplex PCR; TCRdb's copy has only in-frame clones and leaves some out. This sample carries around 86,000 clones, 70% to 90% of them seen once, and the ten largest clones take around 12%. Material: peripheral blood. These TCRs come from a human donor in a cohort sampled during active COVID-19. The CDR3 runs from the conserved cysteine through the conserved F or W. A D gene is named only where the DNA matches it firmly. The size of a clone is reported for some rows only, either as once, few or many, or as a class for expanded clones.

clone_size	v_call	j_call	d_call	cdr3_nt	cdr3_aa
NA	TRBV3-1/TRBV3-2	TRBJ2-1	NA	TGTGCCAGCAGCCAAGTAATCGGGATGGGCCCTTACAATAAGCAGTTCTTC	CASSQVIGMGPYNKQFF
NA	TRBV4-3	TRBJ2-2	NA	TGCGCCAGCAGCCAAGATCTGGGGGCCAGCACCGGGGAGCTGTTTTTT	CASSQDLGASTGELFF
NA	TRBV15	TRBJ1-2	TRBD1	TGTGCCACCAGCAGGGTCCCGGGACAGGGGGCAGGCTACACCTTC	CATSRVPGQGAGYTF
few	TRBV6-5	TRBJ1-5	NA	TGTGCCAGCAGTATAAGCGGGGGGGGTTATCAGCCCCAGCATTTT	CASSISGGGYQPQHF
NA	TRBV5-4	TRBJ2-1	TRBD2	TGTGCCACCACCAGTAGCGGGGCCGGGTACAATGAGCAGTTCTTC	CATTSSGAGYNEQFF
NA	TRBV9	TRBJ1-1	NA	TGTGCCAGCACCCCTAGTCAGGGGCAGATGAACACTGAAGCTTTCTTT	CASTPSQGQMNTEAFF
NA	TRBV18	TRBJ2-5	NA	TGTGCCAGCTCACCATATAAGCCCGGGGGGCTCGGGACCCAGTACTTC	CASSPYKPGGLGTQYF
NA	TRBV25-1	TRBJ2-2	NA	TGTGCCAGCAGTGGCGGTTCCCTAACCGGGGAGCTGTTTTTT	CASSGGSLTGELFF
NA	TRBV5-1	TRBJ2-1	TRBD2	TGCGCCAGCAGCTTGGAGGGACTAGCGTACAATGAGCAGTTCTTC	CASSLEGLAYNEQFF
NA	TRBV7-9	TRBJ2-3	NA	TGTGCCAGCAGCCCTCTAGCTAGCACAGATACGCAGTATTTT	CASSPLASTDTQYF
NA	TRBV28	TRBJ2-1	TRBD2	TGTGCCAGCAGTTTGTTCCTAGCGGGAGCATACAATGAGCAGTTCTTC	CASSLFLAGAYNEQFF
NA	TRBV9	TRBJ1-3	NA	TGTGCCAGCAGCGACGGACGCGGGGCTGGAAACACCATATATTTT	CASSDGRGAGNTIYF
NA	TRBV29-1	TRBJ2-1	TRBD2	TGCAGCGTGGCCGGGACTAGCGGAGGGTTCTACAATGAGCAGTTCTTC	CSVAGTSGGFYNEQFF
NA	TRBV7-2	TRBJ1-5	TRBD1	TGTGCCAGCAGCTTAGACGGGACAGGGTATCAGCCCCAGCATTTT	CASSLDGTGYQPQHF
once	TRBV30	TRBJ1-6	NA	TGTGCCTGGAACGGAGAAATGGGTGATTCACCCCTCCACTTT	CAWNGEMGDSPLHF
NA	TRBV10-3	TRBJ1-4	TRBD1	TGTGCCATCAGTTCCCCCGACAGGGCTGAAAAACTGTTTTTT	CAISSPDRAEKLFF
NA	TRBV7-9	TRBJ2-5	NA	TGTGCCAGCAGCTTATTTCTTGCTAGCGAGGTCCAACAGTACTTC	CASSLFLASEVQQYF
once	TRBV7-2	TRBJ2-2	TRBD2	TGTGCCAGCAGCTTAGAATTAGCGGGGGCGAGCACCGGGGAGCTGTTTTTT	CASSLELAGASTGELFF
NA	TRBV10-3	TRBJ1-2	TRBD1	TGTGCCATCAGTGCGACAGGGAATAACTATGGCTACACCTTC	CAISATGNNYGYTF
once	TRBV28	TRBJ2-1	NA	TGTGCCAGCAGTTTATCTCACAATGAGCAGTTCTTC	CASSLSHNEQFF
NA	TRBV7-9	TRBJ2-1	TRBD1	TGTGCCAGCAGCCCGTACAACAGGGGCCACAATGAGCAGTTCTTC	CASSPYNRGHNEQFF
NA	TRBV7-3	TRBJ2-1	TRBD2	TGTGCCAGCAGCTTAACCGGACTAGCGGGGGGGCCTAATGAGCAGTTCTTC	CASSLTGLAGGPNEQFF
NA	TRBV10-3	TRBJ2-2	NA	TGTGCCATCAGTGTGGACTTCACCGGGGAGCTGTTTTTT	CAISVDFTGELFF
NA	TRBV15	TRBJ2-7	TRBD1	TGTGCCACCAGCGCGACAGGGCTTCGTTCCTACGAGCAGTACTTC	CATSATGLRSYEQYF
NA	TRBV7-2	TRBJ1-1	NA	TGTGCCAGCAGCCTGCTAGGCGCGAACACTGAAGCTTTCTTT	CASSLLGANTEAFF
NA	TRBV6-4	TRBJ2-5	TRBD1	TGTGCCAGCAGTGACAGGGGGCGGGAGACCCAGTACTTC	CASSDRGRETQYF
NA	TRBV7-9	TRBJ2-4	TRBD2	TGTGCCAGCGGACGGGGGGTGAACAAAAACATTCAGTACTTC	CASGRGVNKNIQYF
once	TRBV6-2/TRBV6-3	TRBJ2-1	NA	TGTGCCAGCAGTTTGGCCCACAATGAGCAGTTCTTC	CASSLAHNEQFF
NA	TRBV5-1	TRBJ2-7	TRBD1	TGCGCCAGCAGCGCCCTAGGACAGGGTCGATCCTACGAGCAGTACTTC	CASSALGQGRSYEQYF
NA	TRBV27	TRBJ2-2	TRBD1	TGTGCCAGCAGTTTATCCGTTGGGACAGGAAGCGACACCGGGGAGCTGTTTTTT	CASSLSVGTGSDTGELFF